What follows is one T cell receptor beta chain and its context. CD45RO-negative CD8 cells positively selected for CCR7 made up the naive population, which excluded terminally differentiated effector memory CD45RA+ cells. Evenly divided among several immunoSEQ plates was the genomic DNA of each subset. Libraries were prepared by immunoSEQ multiplex PCR; TCRdb keeps only in-frame clonotypes and omits some of them. The sample holds approximately 2,200,000 clones, about 93% seen once. This record comes from a study of shared clonotypes between healthy human individuals. Study as a whole: Ranging from 18 to 49 in age, donors were a couple of women and three men.

Trimming left V 8 bases short and J 8 bases short, with 13 bases between. Germline values: CDR1 SQVTM, CDR2 ANQGSEA. The CDR3 totals 11 residues. The chain uses TRBV29-1 and TRBJ2-1; D tentatively reads TRBD1 or TRBD2 (5 bases each). The origin of this receptor is a man younger than 30 in good health. Some clones in this sample may be carry-over from other donors' samples. Sequencing was done on a sample of naive CD8+ T cells from PBMCs. The CDR3 sequence: CSSLLGDEQFF. In DNA form, the CDR3 reads TGCAGCTCTCTTCTGGGGGATGAGCAGTTCTTC.